The next 30 T cell receptor beta chains were all read from a single sample in a study of CD8 T cells in Susac syndrome (dated by TCRdb to between 2018 and 2021). Preparation of the library involved the immunoSEQ multiplex PCR assay. RNA was extracted with the RNeasy kit and roughly 0.5 to 1 ug was reverse transcribed using random hexamers. TCRdb reworked the public reads: Q25 trimming with fastp, MiXCR clone assembly, productive beta chains retained. Entries are consolidated by CDR3 protein sequence, retaining the most common genes and DNA. This sample holds more than 150,000 distinct CDR3 sequences; about 93% were observed only once. The ten most abundant clones make up over 0.12% of the sample. The sequenced sample was CD4+ T cells from PBMCs. Every receptor here comes from a human donor in good health.

In its sample, this clonotype was seen once. This chain links TRBV10-3 with TRBJ2-1; 8 bases align to TRBD2. V trimming: 6 bases; J trimming: 9 bases; junction bases outside the gene matches: 13. Germline V gives CDR1 ENHRY, CDR2 SYGVKD. There are 15 residues in the CDR3. CDR3 residues: CAISDTGLVSSEQFF. CDR3 sequence (DNA): TGTGCCATCAGCGACACGGGACTAGTCAGTAGTGAGCAGTTCTTC.

V is TRBV20-1 and J is TRBJ2-7; 8 nucleotides align to TRBD2. From germline, CDR1 is DFQATT and CDR2 SNEGSKA (reference sequence). The CDR3 has 13 amino acids. The junction had 4 bases not matched to a gene; V was cut back by 6 bases and J by 0 bases. The CDR3 here is CSASRGVSYEQYF. The CDR3 DNA is TGCAGTGCCTCGCGGGGGGTCTCCTACGAGCAGTACTTC.

The rearrangement joins TRBV7-9 to TRBJ2-1, with TRBD1 matching 8 bases. Trimming at V came to 3 bases and at J to 8 bases, leaving 3 bases not matched to a gene. Per the germline V gene, CDR1 is SEHNR and CDR2 is FQNEAQ (reference sequence). The CDR3 runs 13 residues. The CDR3 here is CASSLTGDDEQFF. Written as DNA, the CDR3 is TGTGCCAGCAGCTTGACAGGGGACGATGAGCAGTTCTTC.

The chain combines TRBV10-3 with TRBJ2-7; 10 nucleotides match TRBD2. This CDR3 spans 14 amino acids. V shed 6 bases, J shed 4 bases, and the junction held 6 bases outside the gene matches. The germline V gene has CDR1 ENHRY and CDR2 SYGVKD. The CDR3, as DNA: TGTGCCATCAGGGAAAGCGGGGGGGTTTACGAGCAGTACTTC. It encodes CAIRESGGVYEQYF.

CDR3 in amino acids: CASSLAGGSYEQYF. CDR3 nucleotide sequence: TGTGCCAGCAGCTTAGCAGGGGGATCCTACGAGCAGTACTTC. J is TRBJ2-7 and V is TRBV11-3; 7 bases line up with TRBD1. The CDR3 loop spans 14 amino acids. The germline gives CDR1 SGHNT, CDR2 YENEEA. V lost 1 base to trimming and J lost 1 base; unmatched junction nucleotides: 1. The variable domain in full, with the rest retrieved from reference TRBV11-3 and TRBJ2-7, is EAGVVQSPRYKIIEKKQPVAFWCNPISGHNTLYWYLQNLGQGPELLIRYENEEAVDDSQLPKDRFSAERLKGVDSTLKIQPAELGDSAVYLCASSLAGGSYEQYFGPGTRLTVT.

The rearrangement links TRBV18 to TRBJ1-3; D is undetermined. The CDR3 runs to 13 residues. Germline values: CDR1 KGHSH, CDR2 LQKENI. Trimming removed 1 base from V and 3 bases from J, with 4 bases in between. The CDR3 spells CASSPRDGNTIYF. CDR3 DNA: TGTGCCAGCTCACCACGAGATGGAAACACCATATATTTT.

The J gene is TRBJ1-2, the V gene TRBV29-1, with 8 bases lining up with TRBD1. Germline V lookup: CDR1 SQVTM, CDR2 ANQGSEA. The CDR3 is 12 amino acids. This chain's CDR3 is CTVTGAGDGYTF. CDR3 DNA: TGCACCGTGACAGGGGCGGGGGATGGCTACACCTTC.

The chain uses TRBV27 and TRBJ2-7, with 10 bases matching TRBD1. The CDR3 sequence is 13 residues long. Germline CDR1 is MNHEY and CDR2 is SMNVEV (reference sequence). V dropped 4 bases and J dropped 7; count of bases not matched to a gene: 4. CDR3 amino acids: CASSSTGGLEQYF. The CDR3 DNA is TGTGCCAGCAGTTCGACAGGGGGCTTGGAGCAGTACTTC.

The V call is TRBV6-5, the J call TRBJ2-7; D is undetermined. The CDR3 is made up of 13 amino acids. Germline CDR1 is MNHEY and CDR2 is SVGAGI. Trimming shortened V by 6 bases and J by 3 bases, and 12 bases separated the two germline ends. DNA of the CDR3: TGTGCCAGCAGGCCAGGTTTGCTCTACGAGCAGTACTTC. It translates to CASRPGLLYEQYF.

This clonotype was recorded once. The V and J genes are TRBV5-4 and TRBJ2-6; D is perhaps TRBD1 (6 bases). The CDR3 runs 13 residues. Germline values: CDR1 SGHNT, CDR2 YYREEE (reference sequence). V was cut by 10 bases and J by 0 bases, with 8 bases left in between. Here the CDR3 reads CALGGSGANVLTF. CDR3 nucleotides: TGTGCCCTAGGGGGCTCTGGGGCCAACGTCCTGACTTTC.

This clonotype was observed a single time. The chain combines TRBV2 with TRBJ2-1; D is uncertain. V was pared by 1 base and J by 3 bases, with 7 bases between. Germline loops: CDR1 SNHLY, CDR2 FYNNEI. This CDR3 contains 14 residues. The CDR3 protein is CASSEDSSYNEQFF. As DNA, the CDR3 is TGTGCCAGCAGTGAAGACTCTAGCTACAATGAGCAGTTCTTC.

This CDR3 is CATSLAQGAYNEQFF. In nucleotides, the CDR3 is TGTGCCACCAGCCTGGCACAGGGGGCTTACAATGAGCAGTTCTTC. The V call is TRBV15, the J call TRBJ2-1, with 9 bases lining up with TRBD1. Looked up from germline, CDR1 is LNHNV and CDR2 is YYDKDF (reference sequence). The ends lost 5 bases at V and 4 bases at J; junction bases unmatched: 6. CDR3 length equals 15 residues.

This sequence joins TRBV6-5 and TRBJ1-2, with 10 bases matching TRBD1. From germline, CDR1 is MNHEY and CDR2 SVGAGI. The CDR3 contains 15 residues. V lost 6 bases and J lost 6; bases outside the gene matches: 10. The CDR3 region has the DNA TGTGCCAGCAGCCCTGACAGGGGGCGCAGGGATGGCTACACCTTC. As protein: CASSPDRGRRDGYTF.

The table lists this clonotype with a count of one. The chain links TRBV6-5 to TRBJ2-1; unclear D gene. The CDR3 runs to 13 residues. Trimming removed 6 bases from V and 4 bases from J, with 10 bases in between. The germline gives CDR1 MNHEY, CDR2 SVGAGI. The CDR3 DNA is TGTGCCAGCAGGGGGAACAGTTACAATGAGCAGTTCTTC. Its protein is CASRGNSYNEQFF.

This clonotype was counted a single time. V gene TRBV30 combines with J gene TRBJ1-4; TRBD1 matches at 7 bases. Germline CDR1 is GTSNPN and CDR2 is SVGIG (reference sequence). The junction had 10 bases not matched to a gene; V was cut back by 4 bases and J by 8 bases. The CDR3 has 14 residues. The CDR3 coding sequence is TGTGCCTGGAACAGCGACAGGGTTGGCGAAAAACTGTTTTTT. Translating gives CAWNSDRVGEKLFF.

The rearrangement links TRBV30 to TRBJ1-5, with TRBD1 matching 10 bases. Germline V lookup: CDR1 GTSNPN, CDR2 SVGIG (reference sequence). The CDR3 consists of 17 residues. With V trimmed by 1 base and J by 1 base, 7 bases remained unmatched. CDR3 nucleotide sequence: TGTGCCTGGAGTGCTAGTCGGGGACAGGGGAGCAATCAGCCCCAGCATTTT. Translating it yields CAWSASRGQGSNQPQHF.

This clonotype was seen once. The chain employs TRBV20-1 and TRBJ2-1; D unresolved. The CDR3 loop spans 11 amino acids. CDR1 is DFQATT and CDR2 is SNEGSKA in the germline V gene (reference sequence). Trimming shortened V by 0 bases and J by 6 bases, and 3 bases separated the two germline ends. The CDR3 spells CSARDPNEQFF. The CDR3 DNA reads TGCAGTGCTAGAGATCCCAATGAGCAGTTCTTC.

The chain is built from TRBV18 and TRBJ2-7; TRBD2 is a possible D gene (6 bases). Germline V gene data show CDR1 as KGHSH and CDR2 as LQKENI. With 3 bases removed from V and 2 bases from J, the gap between germline ends came to 20 bases. The CDR3 runs 17 residues. The chain's CDR3 is CASSPGNRDLSTYEQYF. The DNA for the CDR3 is TGTGCCAGCTCACCGGGGAACCGGGACTTATCAACCTACGAGCAGTACTTC.

The chain carries TRBV20-1 and TRBJ2-5, with D possibly TRBD1 on 6 matching bases. This CDR3 is built from 13 residues. Trimming removed 6 bases at V and 5 bases at J, with 16 bases between. CDR1 DFQATT and CDR2 SNEGSKA come from the germline V gene (reference sequence). CDR3 DNA: TGCAGTGCGAAACAGGGAAGGGACGAGACCCAGTACTTC. As protein: CSAKQGRDETQYF.

CDR3 coding DNA: TGTGCCAGCAGCGCAATAGCGGGAGAGGGACAAGAGACCCAGTACTTC. Its protein product is CASSAIAGEGQETQYF. The rearrangement links TRBV5-4 to TRBJ2-5, with 9 bases matching TRBD2. Germline assignment: CDR1 SGHNT and CDR2 YYREEE (reference sequence). This CDR3 spans 16 amino acids. The V segment lost 4 bases and the J segment 2 bases; nucleotides outside the gene matches: 9. The full variable domain, completed using reference TRBV5-4 and TRBJ2-5, is ETGVTQSPTHLIKTRGQQVTLRCSSQSGHNTVSWYQQALGQGPQFIFQYYREEENGRGNFPPRFSGLQFPNYSSELNVNALELDDSALYLCASSAIAGEGQETQYFGPGTRLLVL.

The rearrangement uses TRBV5-1 and TRBJ2-7; TRBD2 might be the D (5 bases). This CDR3 has 14 amino acids. The germline CDR1 and CDR2 sequences are SGHRS and YFSETQ. V lost 5 bases, J lost 0 bases, and 12 bases lay in between. In nucleotides, the CDR3 is TGCGCCAGCAGGGAGGAAACCAGCTCCTACGAGCAGTACTTC. Translating gives CASREETSSYEQYF.

The chain combines TRBV2 with TRBJ1-2; D ambiguous. The V and J ends lost 7 bases and 6 bases respectively, with 15 bases between them. Germline CDR1 SNHLY, CDR2 FYNNEI. There are 13 residues in the CDR3. The CDR3 region is CASIEGSPNGYTF. The DNA for the CDR3 is TGTGCCAGCATTGAGGGCAGCCCCAATGGCTACACCTTC.

V is TRBV15 and J is TRBJ1-4; D unclear. The V end lost 1 base, the J end lost 14 bases, and 14 bases lay between the germline ends. CDR1 is LNHNV and CDR2 is YYDKDF in the germline V gene (reference sequence). The CDR3 runs to 13 residues. The CDR3 sequence: CATSRGPAGELFF. The CDR3 DNA follows: TGTGCCACCAGCAGAGGTCCCGCGGGTGAGCTGTTTTTT.

The rearrangement joins TRBV4-3 to TRBJ2-7; 9 bases are a match to TRBD1. In germline, CDR1 is LGHNA, CDR2 YSLEER. V was clipped by 1 base and J by 4 bases; unmatched bases: 8. CDR3 size: 16 residues. The chain's CDR3 is CASSQGLGQGFYEQYF. The CDR3 DNA reads as TGCGCCAGCAGCCAAGGATTAGGACAGGGGTTTTACGAGCAGTACTTC.

This clonotype occurred once. The V gene is TRBV29-1, the J gene TRBJ2-3; unclear D gene. The CDR3 is made up of 12 amino acids. Germline CDR1 and CDR2: SQVTM and ANQGSEA. V was clipped by 0 bases and J by 4 bases, with 5 bases between them. For the CDR3, the DNA is TGCAGCGTTGAAGATGGCGCAGATACGCAGTATTTT. As protein: CSVEDGADTQYF.

This chain connects TRBV28 to TRBJ2-1; 11 bases match TRBD1. The CDR3 totals 14 residues. V was pared by 6 bases and J by 9 bases, with 7 bases of the junction left unmatched. CDR1 MDHEN and CDR2 SYDVKM come from the germline V gene. The CDR3 sequence is CASSPGQGDREQFF. The CDR3 DNA reads as TGTGCCAGCAGCCCGGGACAGGGGGATCGTGAGCAGTTCTTC.

The V call is TRBV27, the J call TRBJ2-7; TRBD1 matches at 7 bases. V lost 5 bases, J lost 2 bases, and 3 bases stayed unmatched. This CDR3 is 13 amino acids long. Germline V gene sequence: CDR1 MNHEY, CDR2 SMNVEV (reference sequence). The CDR3, as DNA: TGTGCCAGCAGTAGACAGGGAGCCTACGAGCAGTACTTC. The encoded protein is CASSRQGAYEQYF.

V gene TRBV29-1 combines with J gene TRBJ2-7; D perhaps matches TRBD1 (6 bases). The CDR3 is 12 residues long. V dropped 4 bases and J dropped 2 bases, with 9 bases sitting between them. Germline V gene data show CDR1 as SQVTM and CDR2 as ANQGSEA. CDR3 protein: CSVGQATYEQYF. For the CDR3, the DNA is TGCAGCGTTGGACAGGCAACCTACGAGCAGTACTTC.

Only a few counts were recorded for this clonotype. The chain has TRBV3-1 and TRBJ1-1; no firm D call. The V end was cut by 1 base, the J end by 1 base, with 4 bases between. The CDR3 contains 13 residues. Germline V gene sequence: CDR1 LGHDT, CDR2 YNNKEL (reference sequence). As DNA, the CDR3 is TGTGCCAGCAGCCAAGTCGGGAACACTGAAGCTTTCTTT. It translates to CASSQVGNTEAFF. Drawing the rest from reference TRBV3-1 and TRBJ1-1, the complete variable domain is DTAVSQTPKYLVTQMGNDKSIKCEQNLGHDTMYWYKQDSKKFLKIMFSYNNKELIINETVPNRFSPKSPDKAHLNLHINSLELGDSAVYFCASSQVGNTEAFFGQGTRLTVV.

V is TRBV4-3 and J is TRBJ2-1, with TRBD2 identical over 11 bases. This CDR3 has 16 residues. Germline CDR1 and CDR2: LGHNA and YSLEER. J lost 7 bases, V lost 1 base, and 6 bases had no gene match. The CDR3 DNA follows: TGCGCCAGCAGCCAAGGGAGGGTAGCGGGGGGGAATGAGCAGTTCTTC. It specifies CASSQGRVAGGNEQFF.